These T cell receptor beta chains were read from a single sample in a study of blood T cell repertoires in COVID-19. Here immunoSEQ multiplex PCR was the method, and the copy in TCRdb shows in-frame clones only, minus some. The sample records 150,000 to 160,000 clones, about 73% being singletons. The material sequenced was peripheral blood. The receptors were sampled from an elderly man with acute or convalescent COVID-19. The conserved cysteine and the conserved F or W are not part of the CDR3 here.

J: TRBJ1-1; V: TRBV5-1; CDR3: ASSPLGRQGLFENTEAF
J: TRBJ1-2; V: TRBV12-3/TRBV12-4; CDR3: ASSLTGDYGYT
J: TRBJ2-5; V: TRBV11-3; CDR3: ASSPRTSGGRETQY
J: TRBJ2-1; V: TRBV7-2; CDR3: ASSLSRRNEQF
J: TRBJ2-5; V: TRBV10-1; CDR3: ASSGDSKTQY
J: TRBJ2-1; V: TRBV24-1; CDR3: ATSVFELHSYNEQF
J: TRBJ2-7; V: TRBV27; CDR3: ASSLKPGTGGIYEQY
J: TRBJ2-7; V: TRBV10-3; CDR3: AIRSGTGPTYEQY
J: TRBJ1-6; V: TRBV3-1/TRBV3-2; CDR3: ASSTRQGNSPLH
J: TRBJ2-3; V: TRBV5-1; CDR3: ASNEGSGQNTQY
J: TRBJ2-2; V: TRBV7-3; CDR3: ASSGGQGRYTGELF
J: TRBJ2-1; V: TRBV14; CDR3: ASSQEMPSGAGEQF
J: TRBJ1-2; V: TRBV6-5; CDR3: ASTTTGGGYT
J: TRBJ2-2; V: TRBV9; CDR3: ASSVLIAGFFVTGELF
J: TRBJ2-5; V: TRBV7-9; CDR3: ASSPRLTGETQY
J: TRBJ1-4; V: TRBV7-2; CDR3: ASSLGTDLNEKLF
J: TRBJ1-6; V: TRBV11-2; CDR3: ASSFEDSLNSPLH
J: TRBJ1-1; V: TRBV5-8; CDR3: ASRKRENTEAF
J: TRBJ1-3; V: TRBV12-3/TRBV12-4; CDR3: ASGGSSGNTIY
J: TRBJ1-5; V: TRBV10-3; CDR3: AIRRTGDQPQH
J: TRBJ1-2; V: TRBV14; CDR3: ASSQITGGAVYGYT
J: TRBJ2-3; V: TRBV2; CDR3: ASSDRESSTQY
J: TRBJ1-1; V: TRBV27; CDR3: ASSSRTGGFEAF
J: TRBJ2-6; V: TRBV6-6; CDR3: ASSFTNSGANVLT
J: TRBJ2-5; V: TRBV5-1; CDR3: ASSLGLAGGATQETQY
J: TRBJ1-4; V: TRBV19; CDR3: ASSISGGWNEKLF